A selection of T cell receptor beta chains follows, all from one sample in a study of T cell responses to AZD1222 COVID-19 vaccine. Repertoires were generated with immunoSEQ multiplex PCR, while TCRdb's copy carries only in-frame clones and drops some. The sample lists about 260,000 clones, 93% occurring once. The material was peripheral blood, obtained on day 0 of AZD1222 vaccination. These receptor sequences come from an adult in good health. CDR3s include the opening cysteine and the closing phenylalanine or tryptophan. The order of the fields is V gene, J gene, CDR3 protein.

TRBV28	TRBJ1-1	CASSLGGFGAFF
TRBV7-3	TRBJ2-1	CASSVDTYNEQFF
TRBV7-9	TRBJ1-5	CASSLGTNQPQHF
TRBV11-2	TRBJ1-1	CASSFPASNTEAFF
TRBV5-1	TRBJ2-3	CASSSGAFGTDTQYF
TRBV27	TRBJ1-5	CASRPGTVSNQPQHF
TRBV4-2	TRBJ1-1	CASSPGEGGLGTEAFF
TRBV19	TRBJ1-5	CASRAGQNSNQPQHF
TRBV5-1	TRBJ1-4	CASSSGQAAEKLFF
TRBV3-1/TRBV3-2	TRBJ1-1	CASSQETHGEAFF
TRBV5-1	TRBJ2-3	CASSYSGRASTDTQYF
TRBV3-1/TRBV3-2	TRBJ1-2	CASSPTRRAHYGYTF
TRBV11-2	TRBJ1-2	CASSHWTRQGYTF
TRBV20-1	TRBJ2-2	CSAKSTGELFF
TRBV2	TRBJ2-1	CASSSETREFF
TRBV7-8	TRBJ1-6	CASSSLLGAVNSPLHF
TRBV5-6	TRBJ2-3	CASSLVDRGTDTQYF
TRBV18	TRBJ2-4	CASSPPSGREGVQYF
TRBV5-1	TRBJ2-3	CASSLETGGSTDTQYF
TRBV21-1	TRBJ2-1	CASSKACVLPPYNEQFF
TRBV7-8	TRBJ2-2	CASSSAKRGTGELFF
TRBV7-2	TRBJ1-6	CASNLGWDSPLHF
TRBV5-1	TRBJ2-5	CASSLVPGRQETQYF
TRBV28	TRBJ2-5	CASLDRMRETQYF
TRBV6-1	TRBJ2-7	CASSEAGWGAGYEQYF